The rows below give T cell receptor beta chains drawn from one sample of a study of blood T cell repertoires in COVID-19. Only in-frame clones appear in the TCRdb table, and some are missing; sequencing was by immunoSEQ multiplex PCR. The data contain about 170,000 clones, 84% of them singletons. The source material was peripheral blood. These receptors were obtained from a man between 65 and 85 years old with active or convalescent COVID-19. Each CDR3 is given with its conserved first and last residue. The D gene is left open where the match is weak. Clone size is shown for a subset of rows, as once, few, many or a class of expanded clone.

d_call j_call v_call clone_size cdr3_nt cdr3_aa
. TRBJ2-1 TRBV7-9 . TGTGCCAGCACCCTAGGGGTTAGTCAGGTTCAGTTCTTC CASTLGVSQVQFF
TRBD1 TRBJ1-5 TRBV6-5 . TGTGCCAGCAGTTCCGGGACAGGGTTTCAGCCCCAGCATTTT CASSSGTGFQPQHF
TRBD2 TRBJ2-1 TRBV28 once TGTGCCAGCAGTTCCCCTAGCGGGAGAACCGGTGAGCAGTTCTTC CASSSPSGRTGEQFF
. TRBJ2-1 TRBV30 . TGTGCCTGGAGTGGGGGGCACAAGAATGAGCAGTTCTTC CAWSGGHKNEQFF
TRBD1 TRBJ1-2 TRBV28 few TGTGCCACCCTCCCGGGACAGGGAAGGGTTAACTATGGCTACACCTTC CATLPGQGRVNYGYTF
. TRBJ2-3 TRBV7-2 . TGTGCCAGCAGCCCCCCCGGAGGGACGGGTCCAGATACGCAGTATTTT CASSPPGGTGPDTQYF
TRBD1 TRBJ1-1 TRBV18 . TGTGCCAGCTCACCCCCTGGGACAGGGGCTCTAGAAGCTTTCTTT CASSPPGTGALEAFF
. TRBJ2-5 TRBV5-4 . TGTGCCAGCAGCTCATGGGGAGCGGGCCAAGAGACCCAGTACTTC CASSSWGAGQETQYF
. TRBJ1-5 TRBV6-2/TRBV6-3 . TGTGCCAGCAGTTACGGGTCGGGGAATCAGCCCCAGCATTTT CASSYGSGNQPQHF
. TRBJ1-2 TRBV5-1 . TGCGCCAGCAGCTTGGCAGTAAACTATGGCTACACCTTC CASSLAVNYGYTF
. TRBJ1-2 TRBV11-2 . TGTGCCAGCAGCTCGAGCCTAAACTATGGCTACACCTTC CASSSSLNYGYTF
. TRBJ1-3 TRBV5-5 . TGTGCCAGCAGCTTCTCCTCTGGAAACACCATATATTTT CASSFSSGNTIYF
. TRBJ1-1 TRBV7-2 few TGTGCCAGCAGCTTAGCAGCGTTATATGAAGCTTTCTTT CASSLAALYEAFF
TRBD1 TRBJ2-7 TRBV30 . TGTGCCTGGAGAGCCGGGACAGGCCGCGTCTACGAGCAGTACTTC CAWRAGTGRVYEQYF
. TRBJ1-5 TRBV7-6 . TGTGCCAGCAGCACGACGACAGGTAGTCAGCCCCAGCATTTT CASSTTTGSQPQHF
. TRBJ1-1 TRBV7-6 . TGTGCCAGCAGCGAAGCGCAGATGAACACTGAAGCTTTCTTT CASSEAQMNTEAFF
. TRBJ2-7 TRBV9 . TGTGCCAGCAGCGTAGGATACTATCCAGGGGCCGAGCAGTACTTC CASSVGYYPGAEQYF
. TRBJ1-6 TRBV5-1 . TGCGCCAGCAGCTTGGCCACAGGGTTTAATTCACCCCTCCACTTT CASSLATGFNSPLHF
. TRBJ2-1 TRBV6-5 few TGTGCCAGCTGGGCGGGCCTCCATGAGCAGTTCTTC CASWAGLHEQFF
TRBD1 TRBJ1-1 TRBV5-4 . TGTGCCAGCAGCCCACGAACCGGGACAGGGGAGGTACACTCTGAAGCTTTCTTT CASSPRTGTGEVHSEAFF
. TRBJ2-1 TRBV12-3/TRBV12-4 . TGTGCCAGCAGTTTCGGGTCATACAATGAGCAGTTCTTC CASSFGSYNEQFF
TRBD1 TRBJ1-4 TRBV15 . TGTGCCACCAGCAGAAGAAAAGGGACAGCAACTAATGAAAAACTGTTTTTT CATSRRKGTATNEKLFF
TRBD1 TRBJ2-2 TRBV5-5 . TGTGCCAGCAGCCCGGACAGGGTATATGGGTCCGGGGAGCTGTTTTTT CASSPDRVYGSGELFF
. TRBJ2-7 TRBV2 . TGTGCCAGCAGTGCGTGGGGAGGCCTAACCGAGCAGTACTTC CASSAWGGLTEQYF
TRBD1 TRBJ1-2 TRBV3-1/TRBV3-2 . TGTGCCAGCAGCCAAGGTTGGGCAGGGGGCGGCTATGGCTACACCTTC CASSQGWAGGGYGYTF
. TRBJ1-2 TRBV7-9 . TGTGCCAGCAGCTTAATGGCAGGGTACGGCTACACCTTC CASSLMAGYGYTF
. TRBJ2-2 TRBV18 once TGTGCCAGCTCACCTCCCACCGGGACATTAAACACCGGGGAGCTGTTTTTT CASSPPTGTLNTGELFF
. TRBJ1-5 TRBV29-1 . TGCAGCGTTGGGGCAGGCAATCAGCCCCAGCATTTT CSVGAGNQPQHF
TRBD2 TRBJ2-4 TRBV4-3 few TGCGCCAGCAGCCAAGATCTTATCGGGAGGGCCCCTTTGGGAGCCAAAAACATTCAGTACTTC CASSQDLIGRAPLGAKNIQYF
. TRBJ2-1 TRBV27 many TGTGCCAGCAGTTGGACTATCGGCAATGAGCAGTTCTTC CASSWTIGNEQFF
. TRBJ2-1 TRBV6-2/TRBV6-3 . TGTGCCAGCAGCGATAGGACTACGAACTACAATGAGCAGTTCTTC CASSDRTTNYNEQFF
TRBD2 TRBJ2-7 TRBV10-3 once TGTGCCATCAGTGAATCGCTAGCGGGGGTCTACGAGCAGTACTTC CAISESLAGVYEQYF
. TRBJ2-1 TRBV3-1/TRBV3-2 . TGTGCCAGCAGCCAACCCTCTAAGGTGGCGAACACGGGGGAGCAGTTCTTC CASSQPSKVANTGEQFF
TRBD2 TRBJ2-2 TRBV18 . TGTGCCAGCTCGTTCGGACTAGCGTTGGCCCTTGCCACCGGGGAGCTGTTTTTT CASSFGLALALATGELFF
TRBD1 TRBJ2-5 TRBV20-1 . TGCAGTGCTAGTGACAGGGAAGAGACCCAGTACTTC CSASDREETQYF
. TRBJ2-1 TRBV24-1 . TGTGCCACCAAAGGACAGTCCTACAATGAGCAGTTCTTC CATKGQSYNEQFF
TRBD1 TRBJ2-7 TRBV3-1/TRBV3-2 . TGTGCCAGCAGCCAAAAGGGGGCCCCGACCTACGAGCAGTACTTC CASSQKGAPTYEQYF
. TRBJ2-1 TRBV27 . TGTGCCAGCAGTTCGATGGGTCGGGTAGGTGGTGGTGAGCAGTTCTTC CASSSMGRVGGGEQFF
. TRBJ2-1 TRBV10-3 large TGTGCCCTCCGAGGGGGGGTAGGGAATGAGCAGTTCTTC CALRGGVGNEQFF
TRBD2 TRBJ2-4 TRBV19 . TGTGCCAGTAGACCCAAACCCGGGGGGGCAAACCTAGCCAAAAACATTCAGTACTTC CASRPKPGGANLAKNIQYF
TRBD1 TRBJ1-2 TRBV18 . TGTGCCAGCTCACCAACAGGGGGACGCTATGGCTACACCTTC CASSPTGGRYGYTF